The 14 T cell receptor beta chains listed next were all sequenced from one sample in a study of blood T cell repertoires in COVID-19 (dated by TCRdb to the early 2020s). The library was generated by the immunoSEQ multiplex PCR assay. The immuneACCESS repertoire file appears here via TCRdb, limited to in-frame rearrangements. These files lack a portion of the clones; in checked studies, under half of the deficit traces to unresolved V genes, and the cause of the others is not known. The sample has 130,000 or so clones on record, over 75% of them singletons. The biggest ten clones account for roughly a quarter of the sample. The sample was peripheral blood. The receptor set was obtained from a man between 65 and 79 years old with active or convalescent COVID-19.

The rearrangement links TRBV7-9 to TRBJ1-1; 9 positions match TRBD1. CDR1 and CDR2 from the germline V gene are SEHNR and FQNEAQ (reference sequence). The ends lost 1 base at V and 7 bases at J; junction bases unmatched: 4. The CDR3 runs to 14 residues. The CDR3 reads CASSLGDREDEAFF. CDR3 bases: TGTGCCAGCAGCTTAGGGGACAGGGAGGATGAAGCTTTCTTT.

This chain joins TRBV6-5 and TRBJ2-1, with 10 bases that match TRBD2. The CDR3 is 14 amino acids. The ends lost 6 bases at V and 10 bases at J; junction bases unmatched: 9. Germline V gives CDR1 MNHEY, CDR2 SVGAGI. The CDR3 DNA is TGTGCCAGCAGGCGGCTAGCGGGAGAAAGGGAGCAGTTCTTC. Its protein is CASRRLAGEREQFF.

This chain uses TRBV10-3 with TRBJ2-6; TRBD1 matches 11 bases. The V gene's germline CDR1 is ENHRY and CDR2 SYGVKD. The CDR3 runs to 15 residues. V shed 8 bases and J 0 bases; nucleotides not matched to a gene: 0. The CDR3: CAIGQGASGANVLTF. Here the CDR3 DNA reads TGTGCCATCGGACAGGGGGCCTCTGGGGCCAACGTCCTGACTTTC.

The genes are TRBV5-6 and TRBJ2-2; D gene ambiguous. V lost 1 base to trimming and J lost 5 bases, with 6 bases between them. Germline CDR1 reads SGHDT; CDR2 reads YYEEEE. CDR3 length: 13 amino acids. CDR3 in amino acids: CASSLLRTGELFF. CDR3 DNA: TGTGCCAGCAGCTTGTTGAGGACCGGGGAGCTGTTTTTT.

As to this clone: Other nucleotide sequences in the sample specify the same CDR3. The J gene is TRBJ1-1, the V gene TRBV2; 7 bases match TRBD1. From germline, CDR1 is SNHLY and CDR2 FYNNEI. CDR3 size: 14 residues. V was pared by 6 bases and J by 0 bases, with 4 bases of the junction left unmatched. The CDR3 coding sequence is TGTGCCAGCAGATACAGGGGTATGAACACTGAAGCTTTCTTT. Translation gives CASRYRGMNTEAFF.

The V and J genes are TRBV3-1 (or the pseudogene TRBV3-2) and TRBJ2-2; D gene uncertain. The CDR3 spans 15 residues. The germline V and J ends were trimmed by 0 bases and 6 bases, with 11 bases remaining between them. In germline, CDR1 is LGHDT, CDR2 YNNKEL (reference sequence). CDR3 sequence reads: CASSQDMTGAGELFF. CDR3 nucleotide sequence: TGTGCCAGCAGCCAAGATATGACTGGAGCCGGGGAGCTGTTTTTT.

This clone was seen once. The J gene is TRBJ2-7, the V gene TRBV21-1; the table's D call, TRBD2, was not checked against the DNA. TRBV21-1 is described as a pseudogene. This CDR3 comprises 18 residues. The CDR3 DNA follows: TGTGCCAGCAGCGCCGAACAGACTAGCGGGAGGATCTCCTACGAGCAGTACTTC. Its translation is CASSAEQTSGRISYEQYF.

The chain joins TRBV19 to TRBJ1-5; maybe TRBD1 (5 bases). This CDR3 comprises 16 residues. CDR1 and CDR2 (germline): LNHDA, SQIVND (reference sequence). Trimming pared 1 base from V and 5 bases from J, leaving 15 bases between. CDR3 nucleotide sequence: TGTGCCAGTAGTATAGTGCAGGGCCGGAAGGATCAGCCCCAGCATTTT. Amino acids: CASSIVQGRKDQPQHF.

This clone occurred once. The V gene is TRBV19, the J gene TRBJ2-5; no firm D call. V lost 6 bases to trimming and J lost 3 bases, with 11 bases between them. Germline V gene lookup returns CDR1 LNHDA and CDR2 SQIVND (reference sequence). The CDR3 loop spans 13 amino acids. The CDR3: CASSPSAEETQYF. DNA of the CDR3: TGTGCCAGTAGCCCAAGCGCCGAAGAGACCCAGTACTTC.

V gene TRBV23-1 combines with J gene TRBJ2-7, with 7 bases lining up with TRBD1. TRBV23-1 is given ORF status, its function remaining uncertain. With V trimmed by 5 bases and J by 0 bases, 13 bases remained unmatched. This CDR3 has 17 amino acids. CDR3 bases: TGCGCCAGCAGTGCTCCGAGCCTCGGACAGGACTCCTACGAGCAGTACTTC. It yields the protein CASSAPSLGQDSYEQYF.

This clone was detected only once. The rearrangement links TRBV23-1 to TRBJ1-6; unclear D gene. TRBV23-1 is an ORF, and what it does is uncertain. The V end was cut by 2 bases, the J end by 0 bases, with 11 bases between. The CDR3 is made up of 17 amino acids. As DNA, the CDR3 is TGCGCCAGCAGTCAAGTGCCGCCGAGCTCCTATAATTCACCCCTCCACTTT. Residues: CASSQVPPSSYNSPLHF.

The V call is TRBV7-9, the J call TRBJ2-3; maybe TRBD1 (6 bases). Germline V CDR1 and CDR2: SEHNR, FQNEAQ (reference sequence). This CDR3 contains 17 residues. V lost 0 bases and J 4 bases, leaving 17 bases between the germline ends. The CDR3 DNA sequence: TGTGCCAGCAGCTTAGCGGGGGCTAGGTCCCCGCCAGATACGCAGTATTTT. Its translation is CASSLAGARSPPDTQYF.

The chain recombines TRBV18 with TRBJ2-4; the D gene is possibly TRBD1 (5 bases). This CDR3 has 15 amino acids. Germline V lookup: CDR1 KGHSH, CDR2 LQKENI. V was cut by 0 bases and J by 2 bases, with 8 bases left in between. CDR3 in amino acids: CASSPPMGPKNIQYF. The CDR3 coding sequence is TGTGCCAGCTCACCACCGATGGGGCCCAAAAACATTCAGTACTTC.

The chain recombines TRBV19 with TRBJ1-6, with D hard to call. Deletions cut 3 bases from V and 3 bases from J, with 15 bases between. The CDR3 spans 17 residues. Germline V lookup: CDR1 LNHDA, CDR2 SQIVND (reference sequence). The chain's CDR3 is CASSIPPRGSYNSPLHF. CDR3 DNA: TGTGCCAGTAGTATCCCCCCGCGGGGAAGCTATAATTCACCCCTCCACTTT.